The entry below gives a single T cell receptor (beta chain) sequence along with its context. Profiling relied on immunoSEQ multiplex PCR, and the TCRdb table lists in-frame clones only, not all of them. The repertoire holds 200,000 to 300,000 clones, around four fifths seen once, with roughly 12% in the top ten. These data originate in a study of blood T cell repertoires in COVID-19. Study information: Spain, Italy and the United States supplied samples that represented acute and convalescent COVID-19.

The CDR3 consists of 17 residues. V trimming: 5 bases; J trimming: 9 bases; junction bases outside the gene matches: 14. Germline V gives CDR1 LNHDA, CDR2 SQIVND (reference sequence). Sequences were obtained from peripheral blood. The receptor was isolated from an older woman with active or convalescent COVID-19. V and J are TRBV19 and TRBJ1-6; TRBD1 agrees at 9 bases. CDR3 region: CASSAVDRGSYGSPLHF. The CDR3 DNA reads TGTGCCAGTAGTGCCGTCGACAGGGGGTCTTATGGTTCACCCCTCCACTTT.